The 17 T cell receptor beta chains in this list originate from one sample, sequenced in a study of identical twins. TCRdb re-called the 5' RACE reads through MiXCR, storing one row per CDR3 protein. The repertoire holds under 900,000 distinct CDR3 sequences, with over 15% as singletons. This sample was also put to use in a study of T cells expressing NK-cell markers.

The sequenced material came from PBMCs. The receptors shown here come from a woman aged 18-30 years in good health.

Comment on this clonotype: One end of the junction fails to match germline, which may point to a read error. The J gene is TRBJ1-1, the V gene TRBV7-2, with D tentatively TRBD1 (6 bases). CDR1 and CDR2 from the germline V gene are SGHTA and FQGNSA. There are 14 residues in the CDR3. DNA of the CDR3: TGTGCCAGCAGCTTAGGGACAGTTAGAGGTGAATCTTTCTTT. Translated: CASSLGTVRGESFF. Variable domain in full (rest from reference TRBV7-2 and TRBJ1-1): GAGVSQSPSNKVTEKGKDVELRCDPISGHTALYWYRQSLGQGLEFLIYFQGNSAPDKSGLPSDRFSAERTGGSVSTLTIQRTQQEDSAVYLCASSLGTVRGESFFGQGTRLTVV.

This clonotype has only a few counts. This chain uses TRBV29-1 with TRBJ1-2, with a tentative D call TRBD1 (6 bases). Germline-derived CDR1 and CDR2 are SQVTM and ANQGSEA. The V gene lost 6 bases and the J gene lost 3 bases, with 17 bases spanning the gap. This CDR3 contains 14 residues. DNA of the CDR3: TGCAGCGTGGTCGGGGACACTATCTACTATGGCTACACCTTC. Its translation: CSVVGDTIYYGYTF.

This clonotype came up a few times. This chain joins TRBV20-1 and TRBJ2-1, with 15 bases identical to TRBD2. Germline loops: CDR1 DFQATT, CDR2 SNEGSKA (reference sequence). This CDR3 is 13 amino acids long. For the CDR3, the DNA is TGCGGACTAGCGGGGGGGGTTTACAATGAGCAGTTCTTC. As protein: CGLAGGVYNEQFF.

This chain's CDR3 is CASSELTTGAGELFF. For the CDR3, the DNA is TGTGCCAGCAGCGAACTGACGACGGGAGCCGGGGAGCTGTTTTTT. The chain links TRBV5-5 to TRBJ2-2; the D gene is possibly TRBD2 (6 bases). Germline CDR1 SGHKS, CDR2 YYEKEE (reference sequence). This CDR3 region has 15 residues. V was trimmed by 4 bases and J by 6 bases, leaving 16 bases between them.

The V gene is TRBV20-1, the J gene TRBJ2-1; D is unclear. Trimming cost V 4 bases and J 3 bases, with 4 bases left between them. Germline loops: CDR1 DFQATT, CDR2 SNEGSKA (reference sequence). This CDR3 spans 11 amino acids. The CDR3 loop is CSANDYNEQFF. In DNA, the CDR3 is TGCAGTGCTAACGACTACAATGAGCAGTTCTTC.

In this sample, this clonotype turned up a few times. V and J are TRBV27 and TRBJ1-2; TRBD1 matches at 7 bases. CDR3 length equals 11 residues. V was clipped by 9 bases and J by 8 bases; unmatched bases: 6. CDR1 is MNHEY, CDR2 SMNVEV, per germline (reference sequence). The CDR3 region is CASRDSGGYTF. CDR3 sequence (DNA): TGTGCCAGTAGGGACAGCGGAGGCTACACCTTC.

This clonotype has ten or more counts. J is TRBJ2-1 and V is TRBV20-1; D is unresolved. CDR1 DFQATT and CDR2 SNEGSKA come from the germline V gene (reference sequence). This CDR3 is 10 amino acids long. Deletions cut 6 bases from V and 4 bases from J, with 4 bases between. This chain's CDR3 is CSARYNEQFF. CDR3 sequence (DNA): TGCAGTGCCAGATACAATGAGCAGTTCTTC.

This clonotype has a handful of counts. J is TRBJ1-2 and V is TRBV12-3 or TRBV12-4; 7 bases line up with TRBD1. This CDR3 has 15 residues. V lost 5 bases, J lost 2 bases, and 8 bases stayed unmatched. CDR3 region: CASSQQGQRNYGYTF. The DNA of the CDR3 is TGTGCCAGCAGTCAACAGGGACAGAGAAACTATGGCTACACCTTC.

This clonotype was picked up a small number of times. The chain uses TRBV18 and TRBJ1-6; 10 bases map to TRBD1. J lost 7 bases, V lost 4 bases, and 4 bases had no gene match. The V gene's germline CDR1 is KGHSH and CDR2 LQKENI. The CDR3 runs to 15 residues. The CDR3 protein is CASSQGTGANSPLHF. The CDR3 DNA is TGTGCCAGCTCACAGGGGACAGGGGCGAATTCACCCCTCCACTTT. Filled out from reference TRBV18 and TRBJ1-6, the complete variable domain reads NAGVMQNPRHLVRRRGQEARLRCSPMKGHSHVYWYRQLPEEGLKFMVYLQKENIIDESGMPKERFSAEFPKEGPSILRIQQVVRGDSAAYFCASSQGTGANSPLHFGNGTRLTVT.

This clonotype has more than one count but fewer than ten. CDR3: CSARWGGYEQYF. The CDR3 nucleotides are TGCAGTGCTAGATGGGGGGGGTACGAGCAGTACTTC. This rearrangement joins TRBV20-1 to TRBJ2-7; 7 positions agree with TRBD2. This CDR3 has 12 amino acids. The germline V gene encodes CDR1 DFQATT and CDR2 SNEGSKA (reference sequence). After removal of 2 bases from V and 4 bases from J, the junction contained 2 bases not matched to a gene.

The chain uses TRBV12-3 or TRBV12-4 and TRBJ1-4; D is perhaps TRBD1 (5 bases). This CDR3 spans 13 amino acids. Trimming took 2 bases from V and 6 from J, leaving 7 bases between them. This chain's CDR3 is CASSLWGYEKLFF. CDR3 DNA sequence: TGTGCCAGCAGTTTATGGGGGTATGAAAAACTGTTTTTT.

The J gene is TRBJ1-2, the V gene TRBV6-2 or TRBV6-3; 7 nucleotides align to TRBD1. This CDR3 is built from 14 residues. V trimming: 5 bases; J trimming: 4 bases; junction bases outside the gene matches: 7. Germline V gene data show CDR1 as MNHEY and CDR2 as SVGEGT. The DNA for the CDR3 is TGTGCCAGCAGTCCATACAGGGGCCTCTATGGCTACACCTTC. Translation: CASSPYRGLYGYTF.

This clonotype has more than one count but fewer than ten. The chain links TRBV7-9 to TRBJ1-2, with D tentatively TRBD1 (6 bases). The CDR3 is made up of 13 amino acids. Germline V gene data show CDR1 as SEHNR and CDR2 as FQNEAQ (reference sequence). V was shortened by 2 bases and J by 9 bases, with 13 bases between the two germline ends. In DNA form, the CDR3 reads TGTGCCAGCAGCTTAAACAGGGCCGCGAGCTACACCTTC. This encodes CASSLNRAASYTF.

This clonotype was detected only a few times. The CDR3 spells CAISESTAGRDSNEQFF. In DNA, the CDR3 is TGTGCCATCAGTGAGTCGACGGCAGGCAGAGACAGCAATGAGCAGTTCTTC. The chain links TRBV10-3 to TRBJ2-1; D perhaps matches TRBD1 (5 bases). Trimming removed 0 bases at V and 6 bases at J, with 18 bases between. The CDR3 length is 17 residues. Germline loops: CDR1 ENHRY, CDR2 SYGVKD.

The J gene is TRBJ2-1, the V gene TRBV10-3, with 8 nucleotides matching TRBD2. Per germline, CDR1 ENHRY and CDR2 SYGVKD. The CDR3 sequence is 16 residues long. Trimming removed 3 bases from V and 3 bases from J; junction bases left unmatched: 7. Here the CDR3 reads CAISEPRSGSYNEQFF. The CDR3, as DNA: TGTGCCATCAGTGAACCCCGCAGCGGGAGCTACAATGAGCAGTTCTTC.

V and J are TRBV6-2 or TRBV6-3 and TRBJ2-7, with D perhaps being TRBD1 or TRBD2 (5 bases each). The germline gives CDR1 MNHEY, CDR2 SVGEGT. Trimming removed 6 bases from V and 5 bases from J, with 23 bases in between. The CDR3 covers 16 residues. CDR3 residues: CASSRVRARGRDEQYF. CDR3 DNA sequence: TGTGCCAGCAGCCGAGTCCGGGCCCGGGGACGGGACGAGCAGTACTTC.

The chain joins TRBV20-1 to TRBJ2-7, with 8 bases matching TRBD2. CDR3 size: 14 residues. V shed 2 bases, J shed 2 bases, and the junction held 5 bases outside the gene matches. Germline V gene sequence: CDR1 DFQATT, CDR2 SNEGSKA (reference sequence). CDR3 bases: TGCAGTGCTAGATACGGGACTAGTCCCTACGAGCAGTACTTC. Its translation: CSARYGTSPYEQYF.